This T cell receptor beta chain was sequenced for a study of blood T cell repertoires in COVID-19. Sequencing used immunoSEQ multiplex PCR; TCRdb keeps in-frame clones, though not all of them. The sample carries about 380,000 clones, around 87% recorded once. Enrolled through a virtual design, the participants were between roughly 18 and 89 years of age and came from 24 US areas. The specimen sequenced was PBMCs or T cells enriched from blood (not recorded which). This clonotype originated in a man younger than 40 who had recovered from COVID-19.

Here the CDR3 reads CASSRSGGESETQYF. CDR3 nucleotide sequence: TGTGCCAGCAGCCGTAGCGGGGGGGAATCGGAGACCCAGTACTTC. The rearrangement links TRBV3-1 (or the pseudogene TRBV3-2) to TRBJ2-5; TRBD2 agrees at 11 bases. CDR1 and CDR2 from the germline V gene are LGHDT and YNNKEL (reference sequence). The CDR3 extends over 15 amino acids. Trimming took 4 bases from V and 5 from J; bases not matched to a gene: 6.